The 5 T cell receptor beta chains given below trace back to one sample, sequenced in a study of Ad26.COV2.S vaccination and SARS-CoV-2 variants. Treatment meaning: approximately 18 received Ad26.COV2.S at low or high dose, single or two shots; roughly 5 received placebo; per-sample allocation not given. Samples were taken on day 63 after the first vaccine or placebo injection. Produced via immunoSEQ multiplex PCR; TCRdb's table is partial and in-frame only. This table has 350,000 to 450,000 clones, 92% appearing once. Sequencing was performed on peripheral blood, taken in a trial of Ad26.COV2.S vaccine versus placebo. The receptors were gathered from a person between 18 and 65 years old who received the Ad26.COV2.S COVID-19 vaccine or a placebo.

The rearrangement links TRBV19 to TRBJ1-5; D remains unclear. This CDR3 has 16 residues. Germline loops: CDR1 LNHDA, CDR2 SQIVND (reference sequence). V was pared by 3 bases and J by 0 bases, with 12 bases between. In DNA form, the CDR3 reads TGTGCCAGTAGTATTTTTGGTTATACTAGCAATCAGCCCCAGCATTTT. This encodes CASSIFGYTSNQPQHF.

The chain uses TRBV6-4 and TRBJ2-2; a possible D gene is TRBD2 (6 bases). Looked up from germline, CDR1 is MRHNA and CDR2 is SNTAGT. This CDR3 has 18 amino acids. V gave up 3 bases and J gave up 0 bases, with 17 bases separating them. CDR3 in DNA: TGTGCCAGCAGTGAACCCGGGACTCTATCCACGAACACCGGGGAGCTGTTTTTT. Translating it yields CASSEPGTLSTNTGELFF.

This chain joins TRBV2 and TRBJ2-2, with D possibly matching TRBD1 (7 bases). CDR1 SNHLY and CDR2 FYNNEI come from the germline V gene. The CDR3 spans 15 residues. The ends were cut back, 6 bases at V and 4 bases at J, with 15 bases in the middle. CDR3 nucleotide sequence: TGTGCCAGCAGCCAGAGACAGGGAGGCACCGGGGAGCTGTTTTTT. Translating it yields CASSQRQGGTGELFF.

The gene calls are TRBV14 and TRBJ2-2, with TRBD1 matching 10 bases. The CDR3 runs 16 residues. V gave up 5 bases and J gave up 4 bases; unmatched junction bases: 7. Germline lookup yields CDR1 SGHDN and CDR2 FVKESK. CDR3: CASSTSRDRGTGELFF. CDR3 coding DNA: TGTGCCAGCAGCACCAGCCGGGACAGGGGCACCGGGGAGCTGTTTTTT.

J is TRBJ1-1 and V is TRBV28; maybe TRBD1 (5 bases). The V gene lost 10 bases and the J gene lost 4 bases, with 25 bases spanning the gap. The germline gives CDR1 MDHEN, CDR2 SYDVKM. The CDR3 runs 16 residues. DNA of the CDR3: TGTGCCACCCAAACGGCAGGGATGGGGTCGACCACTGAAGCTTTCTTT. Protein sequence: CATQTAGMGSTTEAFF. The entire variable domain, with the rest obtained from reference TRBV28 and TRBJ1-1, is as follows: DVKVTQSSRYLVKRTGEKVFLECVQDMDHENMFWYRQDPGLGLRLIYFSYDVKMKEKGDIPEGYSVSREKKERFSLILESASTNQTSMYLCATQTAGMGSTTEAFFGQGTRLTVV.